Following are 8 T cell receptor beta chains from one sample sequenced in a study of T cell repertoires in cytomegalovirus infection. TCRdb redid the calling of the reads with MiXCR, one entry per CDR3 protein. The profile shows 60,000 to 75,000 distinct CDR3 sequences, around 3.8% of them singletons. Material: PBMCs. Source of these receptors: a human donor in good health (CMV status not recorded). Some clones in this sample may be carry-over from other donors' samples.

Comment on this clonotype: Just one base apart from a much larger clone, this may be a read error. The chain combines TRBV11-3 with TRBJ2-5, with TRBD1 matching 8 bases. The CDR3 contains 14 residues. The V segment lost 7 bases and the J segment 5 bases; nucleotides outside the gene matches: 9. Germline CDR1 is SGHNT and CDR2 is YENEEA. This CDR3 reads CASNSQGAEETQYF. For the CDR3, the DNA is TGTGCCAGCAACTCCCAGGGGGCGGAGGAGACCCAGTACTTC.

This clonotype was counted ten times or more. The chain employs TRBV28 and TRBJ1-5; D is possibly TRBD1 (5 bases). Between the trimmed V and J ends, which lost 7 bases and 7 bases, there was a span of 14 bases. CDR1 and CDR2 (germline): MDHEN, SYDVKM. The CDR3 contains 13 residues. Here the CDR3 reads CASIPGADQPQHF. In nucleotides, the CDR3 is TGTGCCAGCATCCCCGGGGCTGACCAGCCCCAGCATTTT.

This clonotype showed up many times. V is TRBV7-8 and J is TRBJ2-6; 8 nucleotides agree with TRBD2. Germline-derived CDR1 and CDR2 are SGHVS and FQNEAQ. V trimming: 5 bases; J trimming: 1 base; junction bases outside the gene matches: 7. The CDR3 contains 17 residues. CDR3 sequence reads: CASSPTSGLSGANVLTF. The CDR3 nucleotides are TGTGCCAGCAGCCCAACTAGCGGCTTATCTGGGGCCAACGTCCTGACTTTC.

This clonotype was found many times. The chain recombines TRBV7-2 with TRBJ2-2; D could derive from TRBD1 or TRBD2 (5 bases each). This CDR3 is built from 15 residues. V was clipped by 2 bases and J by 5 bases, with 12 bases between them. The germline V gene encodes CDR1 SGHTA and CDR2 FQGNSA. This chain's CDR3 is CASSLKVGPTGELFF. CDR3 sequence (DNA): TGTGCCAGCAGCTTAAAAGTGGGACCGACCGGGGAGCTGTTTTTT.

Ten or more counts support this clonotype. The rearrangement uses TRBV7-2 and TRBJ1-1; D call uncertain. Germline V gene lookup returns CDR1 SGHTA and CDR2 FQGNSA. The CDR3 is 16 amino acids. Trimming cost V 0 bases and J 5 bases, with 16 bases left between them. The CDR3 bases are TGTGCCAGCAGCTTAGCTTTCGGGATTCGGAGTACTGAAGCTTTCTTT. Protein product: CASSLAFGIRSTEAFF.

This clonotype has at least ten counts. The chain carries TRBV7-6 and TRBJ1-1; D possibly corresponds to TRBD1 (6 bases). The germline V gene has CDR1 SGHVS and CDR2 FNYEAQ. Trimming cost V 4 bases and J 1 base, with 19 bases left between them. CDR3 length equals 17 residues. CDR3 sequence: CASSSVLAGASNTEAFF. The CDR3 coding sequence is TGTGCCAGCAGCTCGGTACTGGCAGGGGCGTCGAACACTGAAGCTTTCTTT.

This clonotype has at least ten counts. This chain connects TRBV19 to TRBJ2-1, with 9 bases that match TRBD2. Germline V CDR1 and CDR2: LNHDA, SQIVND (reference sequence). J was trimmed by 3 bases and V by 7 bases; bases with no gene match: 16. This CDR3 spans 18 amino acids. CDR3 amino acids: CASTLPPPSGVDYNEQFF. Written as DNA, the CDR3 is TGTGCCAGTACCCTCCCCCCCCCTAGCGGGGTAGACTACAATGAGCAGTTCTTC. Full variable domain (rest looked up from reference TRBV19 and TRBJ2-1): DGGITQSPKYLFRKEGQNVTLSCEQNLNHDAMYWYRQDPGQGLRLIYYSQIVNDFQKGDIAEGYSVSREKKESFPLTVTSAQKNPTAFYLCASTLPPPSGVDYNEQFFGPGTRLTVL.

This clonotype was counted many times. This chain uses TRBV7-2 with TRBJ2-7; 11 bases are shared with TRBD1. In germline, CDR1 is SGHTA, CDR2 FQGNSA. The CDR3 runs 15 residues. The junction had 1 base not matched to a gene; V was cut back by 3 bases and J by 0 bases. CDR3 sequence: CASSFGQGASYEQYF. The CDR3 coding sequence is TGTGCCAGCAGCTTTGGACAGGGGGCCTCCTACGAGCAGTACTTC.